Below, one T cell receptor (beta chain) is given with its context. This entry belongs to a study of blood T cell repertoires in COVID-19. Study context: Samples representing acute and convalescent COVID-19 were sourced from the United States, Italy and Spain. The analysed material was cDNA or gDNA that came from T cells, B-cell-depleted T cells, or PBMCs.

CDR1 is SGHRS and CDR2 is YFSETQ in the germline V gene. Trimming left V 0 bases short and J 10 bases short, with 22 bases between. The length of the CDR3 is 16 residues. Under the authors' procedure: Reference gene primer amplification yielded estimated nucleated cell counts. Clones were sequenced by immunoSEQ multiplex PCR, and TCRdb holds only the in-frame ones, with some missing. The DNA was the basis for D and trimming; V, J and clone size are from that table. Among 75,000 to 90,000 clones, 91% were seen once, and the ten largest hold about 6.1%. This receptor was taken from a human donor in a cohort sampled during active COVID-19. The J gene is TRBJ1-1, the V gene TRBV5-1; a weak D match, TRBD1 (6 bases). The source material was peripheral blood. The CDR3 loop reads CASSLEQGGQGLIAFF. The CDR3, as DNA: TGCGCCAGCAGCTTGGAACAGGGAGGGCAGGGATTGATAGCTTTCTTT.